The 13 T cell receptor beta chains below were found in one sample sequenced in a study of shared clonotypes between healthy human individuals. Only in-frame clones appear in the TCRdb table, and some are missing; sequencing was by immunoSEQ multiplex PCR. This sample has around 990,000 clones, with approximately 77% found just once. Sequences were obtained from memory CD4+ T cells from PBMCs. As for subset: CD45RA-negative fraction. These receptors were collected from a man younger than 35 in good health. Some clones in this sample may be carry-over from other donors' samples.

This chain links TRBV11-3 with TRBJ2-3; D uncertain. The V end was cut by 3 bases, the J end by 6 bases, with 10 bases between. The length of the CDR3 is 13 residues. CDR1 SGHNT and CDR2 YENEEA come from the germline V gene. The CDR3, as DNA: TGTGCCAGCAGCTTCTCCGAGCTTGATACGCAGTATTTT. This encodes CASSFSELDTQYF.

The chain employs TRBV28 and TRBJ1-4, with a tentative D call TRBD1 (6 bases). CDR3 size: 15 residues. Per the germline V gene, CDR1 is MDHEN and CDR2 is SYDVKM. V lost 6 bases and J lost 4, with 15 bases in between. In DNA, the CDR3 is TGTGCCAGCAGCTCCCCGGACAGCAGTAATGAAAAACTGTTTTTT. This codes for CASSSPDSSNEKLFF.

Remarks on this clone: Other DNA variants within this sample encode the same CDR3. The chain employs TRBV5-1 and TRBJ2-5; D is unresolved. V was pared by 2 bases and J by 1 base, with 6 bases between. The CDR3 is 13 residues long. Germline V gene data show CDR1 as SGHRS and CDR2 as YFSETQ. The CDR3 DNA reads TGCGCCAGCAGCTTAGGGCCCCAAGAGACCCAGTACTTC. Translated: CASSLGPQETQYF. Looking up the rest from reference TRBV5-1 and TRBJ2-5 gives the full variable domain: KAGVTQTPRYLIKTRGQQVTLSCSPISGHRSVSWYQQTPGQGLQFLFEYFSETQRNKGNFPGRFSGRQFSNSRSEMNVSTLELGDSALYLCASSLGPQETQYFGPGTRLLVL.

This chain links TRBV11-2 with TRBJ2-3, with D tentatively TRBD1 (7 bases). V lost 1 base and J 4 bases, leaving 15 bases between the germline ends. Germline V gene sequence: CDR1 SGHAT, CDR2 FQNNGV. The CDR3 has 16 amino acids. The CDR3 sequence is CASSLVGRRGADTQYF. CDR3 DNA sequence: TGTGCCAGCAGCTTAGTAGGTCGCAGGGGGGCAGATACGCAGTATTTT. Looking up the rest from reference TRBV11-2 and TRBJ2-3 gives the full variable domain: EAGVAQSPRYKIIEKRQSVAFWCNPISGHATLYWYQQILGQGPKLLIQFQNNGVVDDSQLPKDRFSAERLKGVDSTLKIQPAKLEDSAVYLCASSLVGRRGADTQYFGPGTRLTVL.

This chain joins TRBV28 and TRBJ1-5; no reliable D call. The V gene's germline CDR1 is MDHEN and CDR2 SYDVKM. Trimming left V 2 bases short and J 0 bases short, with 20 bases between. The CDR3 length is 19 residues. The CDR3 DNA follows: TGTGCCAGCAGTTTAGCACTCTGGGAGAGCGGGAATAGCAATCAGCCCCAGCATTTT. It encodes CASSLALWESGNSNQPQHF.

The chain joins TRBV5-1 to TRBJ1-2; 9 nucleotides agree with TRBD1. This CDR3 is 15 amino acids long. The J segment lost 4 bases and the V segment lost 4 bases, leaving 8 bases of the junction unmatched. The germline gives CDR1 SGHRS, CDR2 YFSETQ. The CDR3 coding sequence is TGCGCCAGCAGCCCGTTACAGGGGGCGAGCTATGGCTACACCTTC. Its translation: CASSPLQGASYGYTF.

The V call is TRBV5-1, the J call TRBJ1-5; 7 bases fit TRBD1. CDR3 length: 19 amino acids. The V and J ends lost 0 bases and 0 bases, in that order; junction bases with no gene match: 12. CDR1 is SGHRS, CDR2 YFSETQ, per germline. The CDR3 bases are TGCGCCAGCAGCTTGGTCGACAGGGCTCAAGTTTATAGCAATCAGCCCCAGCATTTT. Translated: CASSLVDRAQVYSNQPQHF.

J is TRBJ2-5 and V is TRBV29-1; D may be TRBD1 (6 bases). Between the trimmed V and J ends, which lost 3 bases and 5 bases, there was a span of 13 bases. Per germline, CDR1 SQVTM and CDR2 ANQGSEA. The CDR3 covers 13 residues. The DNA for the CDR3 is TGCAGCGTTGACGGACACCAGGGGGAGACCCAGTACTTC. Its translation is CSVDGHQGETQYF.

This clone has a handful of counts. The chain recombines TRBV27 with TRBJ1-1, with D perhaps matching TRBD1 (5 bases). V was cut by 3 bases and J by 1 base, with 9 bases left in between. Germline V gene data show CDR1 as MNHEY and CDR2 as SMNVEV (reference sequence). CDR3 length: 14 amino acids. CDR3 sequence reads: CASSLGQPNTEAFF. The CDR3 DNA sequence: TGTGCCAGCAGTTTGGGGCAGCCGAACACTGAAGCTTTCTTT.

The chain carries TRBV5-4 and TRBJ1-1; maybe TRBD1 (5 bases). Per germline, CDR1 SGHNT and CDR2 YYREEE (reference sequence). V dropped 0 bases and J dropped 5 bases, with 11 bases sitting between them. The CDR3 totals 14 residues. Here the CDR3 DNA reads TGTGCCAGCAGCTTGGGGGGCGGGGAGACTGAAGCTTTCTTT. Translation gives CASSLGGGETEAFF.

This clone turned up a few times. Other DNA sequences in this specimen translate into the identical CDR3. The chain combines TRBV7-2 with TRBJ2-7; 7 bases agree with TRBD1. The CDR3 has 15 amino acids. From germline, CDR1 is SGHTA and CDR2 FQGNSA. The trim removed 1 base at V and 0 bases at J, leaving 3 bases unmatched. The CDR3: CASSLVAGGSYEQYF. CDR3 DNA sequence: TGTGCCAGCAGCTTAGTTGCAGGGGGCTCCTACGAGCAGTACTTC.

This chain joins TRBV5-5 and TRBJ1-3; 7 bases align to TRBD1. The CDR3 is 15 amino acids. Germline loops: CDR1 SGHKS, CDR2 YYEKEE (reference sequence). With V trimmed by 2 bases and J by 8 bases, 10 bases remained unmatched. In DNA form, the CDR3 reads TGTGCCAGCAGCTTAGGGGGCGGGATGGCCTACACCATATATTTT. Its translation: CASSLGGGMAYTIYF.

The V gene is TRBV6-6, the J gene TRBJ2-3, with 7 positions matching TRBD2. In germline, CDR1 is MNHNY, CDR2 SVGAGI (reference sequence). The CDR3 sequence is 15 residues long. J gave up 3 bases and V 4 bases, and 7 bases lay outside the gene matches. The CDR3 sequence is CASSSAAGNTDTQYF. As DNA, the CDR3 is TGTGCCAGCAGTTCTGCAGCGGGAAATACAGATACGCAGTATTTT.